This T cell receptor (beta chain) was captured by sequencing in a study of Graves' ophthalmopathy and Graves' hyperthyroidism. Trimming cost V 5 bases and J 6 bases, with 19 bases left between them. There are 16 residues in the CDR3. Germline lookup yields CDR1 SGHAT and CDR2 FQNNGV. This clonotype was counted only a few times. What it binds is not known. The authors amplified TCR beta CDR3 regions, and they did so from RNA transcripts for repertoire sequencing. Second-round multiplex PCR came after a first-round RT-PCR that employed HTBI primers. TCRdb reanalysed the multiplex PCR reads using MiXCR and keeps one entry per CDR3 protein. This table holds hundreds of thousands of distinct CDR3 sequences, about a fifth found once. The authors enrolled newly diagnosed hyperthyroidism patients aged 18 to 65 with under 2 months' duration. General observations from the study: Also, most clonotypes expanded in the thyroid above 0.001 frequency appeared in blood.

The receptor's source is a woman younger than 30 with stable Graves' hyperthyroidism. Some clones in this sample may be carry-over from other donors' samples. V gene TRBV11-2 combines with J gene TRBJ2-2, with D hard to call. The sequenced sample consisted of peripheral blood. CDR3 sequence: CASSPPRGPRAGELFF. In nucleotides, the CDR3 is TGTGCCAGCAGCCCCCCGCGAGGACCTAGGGCCGGGGAGCTGTTTTTT.